This entry lists 7 T cell receptor beta chains sequenced from one sample in a study of naive and memory T cell subsets. No antigens are known for them. Study outcomes and limitations: Possibly reflecting memory cells re-expressing CD45RA, a few larger clonotypes occurred in naive repertoires, especially CD8.

An equimolar mix of two oligonucleotides served as the beta constant-region primer for TRBC1 and TRBC2. Four rounds of PCR amplified the ligated cDNA using nested alpha and beta constant-region primers plus SP2. One entry per CDR3 protein, called by TCRdb with MiXCR from the UMI-ligation and nested PCR reads. The sample lists 150,000 or so distinct CDR3 sequences, 22% seen once, with 0.09% to 0.13% in the top ten. Sequenced input: naive CD4+ T cells from blood. The receptors shown here come from a human donor in good health.

This clonotype was observed a handful of times. This chain links TRBV7-2 with TRBJ2-7; TRBD1 aligns across 7 bases. Trimming removed 7 bases from V and 1 base from J; junction bases left unmatched: 7. The CDR3 is 14 residues long. Germline CDR1 and CDR2: SGHTA and FQGNSA. DNA of the CDR3: TGTGCCAGCAATCGGGACAGCGCTTCCTACGAGCAGTACTTC. Protein product: CASNRDSASYEQYF.

The rearrangement uses TRBV7-3 and TRBJ2-6; 8 nucleotides align to TRBD1. The germline V gene encodes CDR1 SGHTA and CDR2 FQGTGA. The V gene end was trimmed by 5 bases and the J gene end by 2 bases; junction bases not matched to a gene: 5. The CDR3 length is 16 residues. The CDR3 DNA is TGTGCCAGCAGCCCGCAGGGGGCGGCTGGGGCCAACGTCCTGACTTTC. Translating it yields CASSPQGAAGANVLTF.

This CDR3 is CSGSSGTEQFF. The CDR3 DNA reads as TGCAGTGGCTCTAGCGGGACTGAGCAGTTCTTC. The chain recombines TRBV20-1 with TRBJ2-1; 9 bases map to TRBD2. CDR3 length: 11 residues. Germline trimming cut 7 bases from V and 9 bases from J; bases unmatched to any gene: 4. Per germline, CDR1 DFQATT and CDR2 SNEGSKA (reference sequence).

There are a few counts of this clonotype. V and J are TRBV6-5 and TRBJ2-2, with 8 bases lining up with TRBD2. Germline CDR1 MNHEY, CDR2 SVGAGI. V was pared by 6 bases and J by 5 bases, with 11 bases of the junction left unmatched. The CDR3 is 16 amino acids. The CDR3 sequence is CASSYRIAGGTGELFF. CDR3 nucleotides: TGTGCCAGCAGCTACAGGATCGCGGGAGGAACCGGGGAGCTGTTTTTT.

The rearrangement links TRBV6-1 to TRBJ2-7, with D hard to call. Germline V CDR1 and CDR2: MNHNS, SASEGT. The CDR3 has 12 amino acids. The V end was cut by 2 bases, the J end by 2 bases, with 4 bases between. The CDR3 loop is CASSEQTYEQYF. Here the CDR3 DNA reads TGTGCCAGCAGTGAACAGACCTACGAGCAGTACTTC.

This clonotype was counted many times. The V call is TRBV7-9, the J call TRBJ1-1, with no clear D. Trimming removed 3 bases from V and 5 bases from J, with 16 bases in between. The CDR3 totals 15 residues. The germline V gene has CDR1 SEHNR and CDR2 FQNEAQ (reference sequence). The chain's CDR3 is CASSFYSAAGTEAFF. CDR3 sequence (DNA): TGTGCCAGCAGCTTTTATTCGGCGGCGGGGACTGAAGCTTTCTTT.

The chain couples TRBV28 to TRBJ2-3, with D perhaps matching TRBD2 (5 bases). Germline V gene lookup returns CDR1 MDHEN and CDR2 SYDVKM. CDR3 length: 16 residues. V lost 6 bases and J lost 3, with 19 bases in between. The CDR3 spells CASRESGRSKTDTQYF. DNA of the CDR3: TGTGCCAGCAGGGAGAGCGGACGGTCCAAGACAGATACGCAGTATTTT.